Listed below are T cell receptor beta chains from one sample, sequenced in a study of PD-1 blockade in classical Hodgkin lymphoma. TCRdb's copy holds only in-frame clones and misses some; the assay was immunoSEQ multiplex PCR. The table records 15,000 to 20,000 clones, more than 65% of them present only once. The sequences come from peripheral blood mononuclear cells (PBMCs), collected before the fourth cycle of nivolumab. These receptors originate from a human donor with classical Hodgkin lymphoma. CDR3s include the opening cysteine and the closing phenylalanine or tryptophan.

TRBV19	TRBJ1-6	CASSISWSVDSPLHF
TRBV5-1	TRBJ2-7	CASSPRTSVYEQYF
TRBV5-4	TRBJ2-5	CASSRDYQETQYF
TRBV6-6	TRBJ1-1	CASSGFGTEAFF
TRBV19	TRBJ2-1	CASSIRRGSSYNEQFF
TRBV6-5	TRBJ2-7	CASHPDRVDSYEQYF
TRBV19	TRBJ1-5	CASSIGDTNQPQHF
TRBV19	TRBJ1-2	CASSMIPGYGYTF
TRBV6-5	TRBJ2-5	CASSFSSETQYF
TRBV4-2	TRBJ1-2	CASSLFGALGGGYTF
TRBV7-2	TRBJ2-3	CASSLAPNGRTGGTDTQYF
TRBV19	TRBJ1-2	CASSLLGDGYGYTF
TRBV19	TRBJ1-5	CASSIEGTLSQPQHF
TRBV19	TRBJ1-2	CASSTGTGGGYTF
TRBV28	TRBJ2-2	CASSLTPPLPNTGELFF
TRBV4-3	TRBJ2-2	CASSQDGGTAYTGELFF
TRBV18	TRBJ1-6	CASSPPNSQLYTYNSPLHF
TRBV7-6	TRBJ2-1	CASSSKSNYNEQFF
TRBV27	TRBJ2-2	CASSPISGELFF
TRBV6-5	TRBJ2-7	CASSRDPLGEQYF
TRBV11-2	TRBJ2-1	CASSLRDGTYNEQFF
TRBV14	TRBJ1-2	CASSQELQPYGYTF
TRBV19	TRBJ1-4	CASAGGGNGEKLFF
TRBV20-1	TRBJ1-6	CSARGDSPLHF
TRBV7-9	TRBJ2-4	CASSLAEQGVQYF
TRBV28	TRBJ2-1	CASSKGQGQFF
TRBV6-6	TRBJ2-7	CASSYSLSARPYEQYF
TRBV29-1	TRBJ2-3	CSAVGTANTDTQYF
TRBV6-1	TRBJ1-5	CASSELLPRNQPQHF
TRBV9	TRBJ2-1	CASSDGTGGSGGSYNEQFF
TRBV7-9	TRBJ1-4	CASSLAPNEKLFF
TRBV7-9	TRBJ2-2	CASMGDTGELFF
TRBV7-2	TRBJ2-5	CASSPHGTPQETQYF
TRBV18	TRBJ1-4	CASSPDGSLGKLFF
TRBV6-5	TRBJ1-2	CASNNRGQSYGYTF
TRBV30	TRBJ2-2	CAWSVSVPNTGELFF
TRBV4-3	TRBJ1-2	CASSQDEGIGGYTF
TRBV5-1	TRBJ1-6	CASSLEWKSPLHF
TRBV7-7	TRBJ2-7	CASSRGEGYEQYF
TRBV14	TRBJ2-3	CARALVTDTQYF
TRBV27	TRBJ2-5	CASSLQGRRETQYF
TRBV6-1	TRBJ1-2	CASSDWGYGYTF